The next 12 T cell receptor beta chains were all read from a single sample in a study of fetal regulatory T cell absence and autoimmunity. TCRdb's copy holds only in-frame clones and misses some; the assay was immunoSEQ multiplex PCR. The profile shows approximately 46,000 clones, roughly four fifths of them singletons. The material sequenced was cord blood. The origin of the receptors is a newborn boy with IPEX syndrome.

This clone has a handful of counts. This chain joins TRBV6-1 and TRBJ2-7; D perhaps matches TRBD1 (6 bases). V lost 2 bases, J lost 3 bases, and 11 bases lay in between. The germline CDR1 and CDR2 sequences are MNHNS and SASEGT. The CDR3 is 14 amino acids. This chain's CDR3 is CASSEHLRGYEQYF. CDR3 nucleotide sequence: TGTGCCAGCAGTGAACATCTCAGGGGCTACGAGCAGTACTTC.

This sequence joins TRBV5-1 and TRBJ2-3, with D unresolved. This CDR3 contains 15 residues. In germline, CDR1 is SGHRS, CDR2 YFSETQ. V was clipped by 4 bases and J by 0 bases, with 12 bases between them. As DNA, the CDR3 is TGCGCCAGCAGCCCGGGTTATGCTAGCACAGATACGCAGTATTTT. Its protein product is CASSPGYASTDTQYF.

This clone was seen only once. The genes are TRBV6-5 and TRBJ2-2, with D unresolved. Between the trimmed V and J ends, which lost 6 bases and 2 bases, there was a span of 4 bases. The germline V gene encodes CDR1 MNHEY and CDR2 SVGAGI. The CDR3 runs 12 residues. The CDR3 DNA reads as TGTGCCAGCAGCCACAACACCGGGGAGCTGTTTTTT. It yields the protein CASSHNTGELFF.

The V gene is TRBV12-5, the J gene TRBJ2-7; D not certain. Germline values: CDR1 LGHNT, CDR2 FRNRAP. The CDR3 runs 12 residues. The V end was cut by 4 bases, the J end by 4 bases, with 8 bases between. As DNA, the CDR3 is TGTGCTAGTGGTTCCCCACGATACGAGCAGTACTTC. Translation: CASGSPRYEQYF.

The chain recombines TRBV12-5 with TRBJ2-3; 8 bases are shared with TRBD1. Germline trimming cut 1 base from V and 7 bases from J; bases unmatched to any gene: 16. Germline CDR1 and CDR2: LGHNT and FRNRAP. The CDR3 has 18 residues. DNA of the CDR3: TGTGCTAGTGGTTTGGCCCTTCGACAGGGGCGACGACCGTATACGCAGTATTTT. Protein sequence: CASGLALRQGRRPYTQYF.

The genes are TRBV6-6 and TRBJ2-1; D is uncertain. The CDR3 loop spans 13 amino acids. CDR1 MNHNY and CDR2 SVGAGI come from the germline V gene (reference sequence). Trimming removed 0 bases at V and 2 bases at J, with 2 bases between. The chain's CDR3 is CASSYSTYNEQFF. CDR3 sequence (DNA): TGTGCCAGCAGTTACTCTACCTACAATGAGCAGTTCTTC.

The chain uses TRBV5-5 and TRBJ2-5, with TRBD1 matching 8 bases. CDR1 and CDR2 from the germline V gene are SGHKS and YYEKEE (reference sequence). This CDR3 is built from 16 residues. V shed 4 bases, J shed 2 bases, and the junction held 10 bases outside the gene matches. The CDR3 region has the DNA TGTGCCAGCAGCCAGGGGAGGACAGGGATTCAAGAGACCCAGTACTTC. This gives the protein CASSQGRTGIQETQYF.

The chain employs TRBV11-3 and TRBJ2-7, with D perhaps TRBD2 (6 bases). The CDR3 sequence is 13 residues long. In germline, CDR1 is SGHNT, CDR2 YENEEA. The V gene lost 0 bases and the J gene lost 3 bases, with 6 bases spanning the gap. CDR3 sequence (DNA): TGTGCCAGCAGCTTAGAGGGGGGCTACGAGCAGTACTTC. It translates to CASSLEGGYEQYF.

This clone has just one count. The J gene is TRBJ1-1, the V gene TRBV6-5, with 7 positions matching TRBD1. The germline V gene has CDR1 MNHEY and CDR2 SVGAGI. This CDR3 is built from 14 residues. J was trimmed by 3 bases and V by 6 bases; bases with no gene match: 7. CDR3 nucleotides: TGTGCCAGCAGGGGGGACAGTTCCCACACTGAAGCTTTCTTT. It encodes CASRGDSSHTEAFF.

The CDR3 DNA follows: TGTGCCAGCAGTTACTCGTCGACAGGTTCGAACTATGGCTACACCTTC. The encoded protein is CASSYSSTGSNYGYTF. V gene TRBV6-5 combines with J gene TRBJ1-2, with a possible D match to TRBD1 (6 bases). Deletions cut 0 bases from V and 2 bases from J, with 13 bases between. The CDR3 runs 16 residues. Germline loops: CDR1 MNHEY, CDR2 SVGAGI.

V is TRBV2 and J is TRBJ1-5; D gene ambiguous. With 6 bases removed from V and 0 bases from J, the gap between germline ends came to 15 bases. Per the germline V gene, CDR1 is SNHLY and CDR2 is FYNNEI. The length of the CDR3 is 16 residues. Here the CDR3 DNA reads TGTGCCAGCAGCTTTCTAGGTCCGTATAGCAATCAGCCCCAGCATTTT. Protein sequence: CASSFLGPYSNQPQHF.

This clone was seen only a few times. The chain joins TRBV19 to TRBJ2-7; possible D gene TRBD1, 6 bases. This CDR3 has 13 residues. The V end lost 4 bases, the J end lost 3 bases, and 10 bases lay between the germline ends. Germline values: CDR1 LNHDA, CDR2 SQIVND (reference sequence). DNA of the CDR3: TGTGCCAGTAGTACTAGGGACATCTACGAGCAGTACTTC. As protein: CASSTRDIYEQYF.